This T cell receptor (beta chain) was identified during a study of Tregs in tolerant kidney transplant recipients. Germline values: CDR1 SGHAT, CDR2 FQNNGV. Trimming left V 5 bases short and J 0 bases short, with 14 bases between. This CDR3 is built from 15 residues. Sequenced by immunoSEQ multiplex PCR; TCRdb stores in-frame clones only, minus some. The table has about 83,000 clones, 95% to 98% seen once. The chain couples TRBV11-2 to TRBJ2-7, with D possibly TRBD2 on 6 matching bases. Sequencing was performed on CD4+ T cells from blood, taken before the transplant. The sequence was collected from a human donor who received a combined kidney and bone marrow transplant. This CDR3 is CASSQGGGSSYEQYF. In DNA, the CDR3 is TGTGCCAGCAGCCAAGGTGGAGGGAGCTCCTACGAGCAGTACTTC.